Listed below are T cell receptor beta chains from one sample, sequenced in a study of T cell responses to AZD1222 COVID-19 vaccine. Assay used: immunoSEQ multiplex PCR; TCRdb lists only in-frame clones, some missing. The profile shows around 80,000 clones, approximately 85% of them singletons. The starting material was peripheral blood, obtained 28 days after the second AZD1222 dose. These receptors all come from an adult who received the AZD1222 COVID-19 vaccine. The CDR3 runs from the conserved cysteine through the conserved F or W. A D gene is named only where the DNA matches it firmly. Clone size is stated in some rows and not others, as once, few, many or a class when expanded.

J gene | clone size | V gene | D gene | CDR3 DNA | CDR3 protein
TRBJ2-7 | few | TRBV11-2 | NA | TGTGCCAGCAGCTTAACAGGGATGGGCTACGAGCAGTACTTC | CASSLTGMGYEQYF
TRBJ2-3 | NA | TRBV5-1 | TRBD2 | TGCGCCAGCAGTTATGATGGGGCTAGCGGGGGTCTCTTTACGCAGTATTTT | CASSYDGASGGLFTQYF
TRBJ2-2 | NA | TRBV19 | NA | TGTGCCAGTAGTCCCACTCAGTCGAGGACCGGGGAGCTGTTTTTT | CASSPTQSRTGELFF
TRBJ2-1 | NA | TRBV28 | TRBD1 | TGTGCCAGCAAAAAACCAGGGGGAAACTCCTACAATGAGCAGTTCTTC | CASKKPGGNSYNEQFF
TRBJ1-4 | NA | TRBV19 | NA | TGTGCCAGTAGTTGGACGGTTGGTGAAAAACTGTTTTTT | CASSWTVGEKLFF
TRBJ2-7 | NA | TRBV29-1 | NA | TGCAGCGTTGTGTCAGACTACTACGAGCAGTACTTC | CSVVSDYYEQYF
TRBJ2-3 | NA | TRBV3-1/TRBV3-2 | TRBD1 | TGTGCCAGCAGCCGTACACAGGGGGAAGATACGCAGTATTTT | CASSRTQGEDTQYF
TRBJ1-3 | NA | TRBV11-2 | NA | TGTGCCAGCAGCCCAACGGGGGGAGTAAACACCATATATTTT | CASSPTGGVNTIYF
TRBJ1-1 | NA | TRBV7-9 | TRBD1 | TGTGCCAGCAGCCGACAGGGTTTAACTGAAGCTTTCTTT | CASSRQGLTEAFF
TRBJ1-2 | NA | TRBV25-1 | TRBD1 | TGTGCCAGCAGTATTGGACAGGGGGCCGGGGGCTACACCTTC | CASSIGQGAGGYTF
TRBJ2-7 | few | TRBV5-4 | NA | TGTGCCAGCTCCACCCATGGCTACGAGCAGTACTTC | CASSTHGYEQYF
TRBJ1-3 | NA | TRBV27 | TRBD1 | TGTGCCAGGGATAAACAGACAGGGCTCATCGGAACCTCTGGAAACACCATATATTTT | CARDKQTGLIGTSGNTIYF
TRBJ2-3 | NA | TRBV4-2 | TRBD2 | TGTGCCAGCAGCTCGACTAGCGGGGATCTAGATACGCAGTATTTT | CASSSTSGDLDTQYF
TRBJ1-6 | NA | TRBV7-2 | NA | TGTGCCAGCAGCTTAGACAGCGCCAAGGACTCACCCCTCCACTTT | CASSLDSAKDSPLHF
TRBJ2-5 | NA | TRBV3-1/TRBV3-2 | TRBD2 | TGTGCCAGCAGCCAAGCACGGACTAGCGGGGGGAAAGAGACCCAGTACTTC | CASSQARTSGGKETQYF
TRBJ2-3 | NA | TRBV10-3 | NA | TGTGCCATCAGGCGGGATACTACCACAGATACGCAGTATTTT | CAIRRDTTTDTQYF
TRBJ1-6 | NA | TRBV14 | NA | TGTGCCAGCAGCCAAGCCGGGTCCCGGGGCTCCTATAATTCACCCCTCCACTTT | CASSQAGSRGSYNSPLHF
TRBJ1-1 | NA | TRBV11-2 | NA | TGTGCCAGCAACAGTGGGGGGAACACTGAAGCTTTCTTT | CASNSGGNTEAFF
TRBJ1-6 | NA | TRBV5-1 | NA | TGCGCCAGCAGCTTAGAGACAGGCTATAATTCACCCCTCCACTTT | CASSLETGYNSPLHF
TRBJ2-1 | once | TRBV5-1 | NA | TGCGCCAGCAGAAATCAGGGGTCCTACAATGAGCAGTTCTTC | CASRNQGSYNEQFF
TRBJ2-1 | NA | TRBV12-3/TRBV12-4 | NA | TGTGCCAGCAGTTATCGACAGTACAATGAGCAGTTCTTC | CASSYRQYNEQFF
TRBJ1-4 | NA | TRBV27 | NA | TGTGCCAGCAGTTTATGGGGGCAGGAAAAACTGTTTTTT | CASSLWGQEKLFF
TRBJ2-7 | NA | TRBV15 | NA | TGTGCCACCAGCAGAGCGCGAGACCCGGCGAGCTACGAGCAGTACTTC | CATSRARDPASYEQYF
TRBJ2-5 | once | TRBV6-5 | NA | TGTGCCAGCAGTACCAGGGTCCAAGAGACCCAGTACTTC | CASSTRVQETQYF
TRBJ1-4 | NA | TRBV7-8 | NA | TGTGCCAGCAGCCCGGGACCCGGAGGGTCGGAAAAACTGTTTTTT | CASSPGPGGSEKLFF
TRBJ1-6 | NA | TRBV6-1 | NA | TGTGCCAGCAGTGAAGCTTTGGGGAGCTCCTATAATTCACCCCTCCACTTT | CASSEALGSSYNSPLHF
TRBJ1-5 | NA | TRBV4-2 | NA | TGTGCCAGCAGCCTTTGGGAGGCATCGCGCAATCAGCCCCAGCATTTT | CASSLWEASRNQPQHF
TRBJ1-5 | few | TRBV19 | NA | TGTGCCAGTAGGACAGCTCCCGATAGCAATCAGCCCCAGCATTTT | CASRTAPDSNQPQHF
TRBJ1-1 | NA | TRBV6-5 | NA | TGTGCCAGCAGCACCACAGGGACCACTGAAGCTTTCTTT | CASSTTGTTEAFF